This T cell receptor beta chain stems from a study of blood T cell repertoires in COVID-19. Turning to the study itself: Spain, Italy and the United States supplied samples that represented acute and convalescent COVID-19. Sources were T cells, B-cell-depleted T cells, or PBMCs; the material itself was cDNA or gDNA.

The Seattle site enrolled patients during active infection and followed them longitudinally. V gave up 8 bases and J gave up 1 base, with 15 bases separating them. CDR3 length: 14 amino acids. CDR1 MNHEY and CDR2 SVGAGI come from the germline V gene. Method: immunoSEQ multiplex PCR; TCRdb's copy keeps in-frame clones and lacks some. The data hold 270,000 or so clones, with roughly nine tenths observed a single time. The chain combines TRBV6-5 with TRBJ2-7; TRBD2 might be the D (5 bases). This sequence was found in a woman in her thirties with COVID-19, enrolled during active disease. Sequenced: peripheral blood. The CDR3 DNA reads as TGTGCCAGCCGAGGCCGTTCGGGGTCCTACGAGCAGTACTTC. This encodes CASRGRSGSYEQYF.